A single sample is the source of the 32 T cell receptor beta chains below, sequenced in a study of identical twins (dated by TCRdb to the mid-2010s). The method was 5' RACE. Instrument used: Illumina HiSeq 2000. Using fastp at Q25 and MiXCR, TCRdb reprocessed the public reads and kept productive beta chains. Merged by CDR3 protein, the rows form single entries marked with the most common genes and DNA. The table for this sample lists about 530,000 distinct CDR3 sequences; approximately 14% of them were counted only once. Of the sample, roughly 0.46% is held by the ten largest clones. This sample was shared with a second study, whose subject was yellow fever vaccine responses in identical twins.

The sample taken for sequencing was CD4+ T cells sorted from blood. These receptors were collected from a woman between 18 and 29 years old in good health.

This clonotype came up a few times. The rearrangement joins TRBV12-3 or TRBV12-4 to TRBJ2-2; D unresolved. Between the trimmed V and J ends, which lost 6 bases and 0 bases, there was a span of 17 bases. The CDR3 runs 17 residues. In nucleotides, the CDR3 is TGTGCCAGCAGATGGGTGGAATTCCTCCCGAACACCGGGGAGCTGTTTTTT. This gives the protein CASRWVEFLPNTGELFF.

The V gene is TRBV14, the J gene TRBJ2-7; 10 bases are a match to TRBD2. The CDR3 is made up of 15 amino acids. In germline, CDR1 is SGHDN, CDR2 FVKESK. The ends lost 6 bases at V and 5 bases at J; junction bases unmatched: 10. Written as DNA, the CDR3 is TGTGCCAGCAGGTCTAGCGGGAGTCTTTTTAACGAGCAGTACTTC. Translation: CASRSSGSLFNEQYF.

There are many counts of this clonotype. This sequence joins TRBV29-1 and TRBJ1-2; 8 nucleotides align to TRBD1. The CDR3 spans 15 residues. J gave up 6 bases and V 3 bases, and 12 bases lay outside the gene matches. CDR1 and CDR2 (germline): SQVTM, ANQGSEA. The CDR3 nucleotides read TGCAGCGTTGATAGCCAGGGGGCGACGGAGAATGGCTACACCTTC. This codes for CSVDSQGATENGYTF. Full variable domain (outside the CDR3, taken from reference TRBV29-1 and TRBJ1-2): SAVISQKPSRDICQRGTSLTIQCQVDSQVTMMFWYRQQPGQSLTLIATANQGSEATYESGFVIDKFPISRPNLTFSTLTVSNMSPEDSSIYLCSVDSQGATENGYTFGSGTRLTVV.

The V gene is TRBV10-3, the J gene TRBJ1-6, with a weak D call TRBD1 (5 bases). The V end lost 3 bases, the J end lost 5 bases, and 8 bases lay between the germline ends. Germline CDR1 is ENHRY and CDR2 is SYGVKD. The CDR3 totals 14 residues. This CDR3 reads CAISDGANNSPLHF. CDR3 sequence (DNA): TGTGCCATCAGTGATGGGGCTAATAATTCACCCCTCCACTTT.

This clonotype was seen a few times. The V call is TRBV20-1, the J call TRBJ2-2; 7 nucleotides agree with TRBD2. CDR1 DFQATT and CDR2 SNEGSKA come from the germline V gene (reference sequence). The CDR3 is made up of 15 amino acids. V lost 3 bases, J lost 5 bases, and 9 bases stayed unmatched. Here the CDR3 reads CSARSAGELTGELFF. CDR3 nucleotides: TGCAGTGCTAGGAGTGCGGGAGAGCTAACCGGGGAGCTGTTTTTT.

The chain uses TRBV19 and TRBJ1-2, with 7 bases lining up with TRBD1. From germline, CDR1 is LNHDA and CDR2 SQIVND (reference sequence). This CDR3 is 13 amino acids long. V shed 10 bases and J 4 bases; nucleotides not matched to a gene: 9. CDR3 loop: CAIKAGTAYGYTF. CDR3 sequence (DNA): TGTGCCATTAAAGCCGGGACAGCCTATGGCTACACCTTC.

This chain uses TRBV4-2 with TRBJ2-5; 9 bases fit TRBD1. Germline V gene data show CDR1 as LGHNA and CDR2 as YNFKEQ. The CDR3 covers 16 residues. V shed 2 bases and J 2 bases; nucleotides not matched to a gene: 6. The CDR3 loop is CASSQREGQGQETQYF. The CDR3 nucleotides read TGTGCCAGCAGCCAAAGAGAAGGACAGGGGCAAGAGACCCAGTACTTC.

The DNA of the CDR3 is TGCAGCGTTGGGGTAGCGGGGGGCCTCAGCTCCTACAATGAGCAGTTCTTC. Protein: CSVGVAGGLSSYNEQFF. The rearrangement joins TRBV29-1 to TRBJ2-1; TRBD2 matches at 10 bases. With V trimmed by 4 bases and J by 0 bases, 9 bases remained unmatched. Germline CDR1 and CDR2: SQVTM and ANQGSEA. This CDR3 contains 17 residues.

This clonotype was seen a handful of times. This chain uses TRBV10-3 with TRBJ1-1; D is unresolved. Germline V lookup: CDR1 ENHRY, CDR2 SYGVKD. The CDR3 runs to 12 residues. The V end lost 6 bases, the J end lost 0 bases, and 5 bases lay between the germline ends. The CDR3 loop reads CAIRQLNTEAFF. The CDR3 region has the DNA TGTGCCATCAGACAGTTGAACACTGAAGCTTTCTTT.

The chain couples TRBV15 to TRBJ2-1; D gene unclear. Germline CDR1 LNHNV, CDR2 YYDKDF (reference sequence). Trimming shortened V by 1 base and J by 7 bases, and 11 bases separated the two germline ends. CDR3 length equals 14 residues. The CDR3 DNA follows: TGTGCCACCAGCAGAGGGTTAGAGACGAATGAGCAGTTCTTC. Translated, it gives CATSRGLETNEQFF.

This clonotype came up many times. The chain uses TRBV12-3 or TRBV12-4 and TRBJ2-7; no clear D. This CDR3 is built from 13 residues. The CDR3 bases are TGTGCCAGCAGTTTGTTCGGCTCCCACGAGCAGTACGTC. As protein: CASSLFGSHEQYV.

This clonotype was counted many times. V and J are TRBV3-1 and TRBJ1-1; 7 bases are shared with TRBD1. This CDR3 is 15 amino acids long. In germline, CDR1 is LGHDT, CDR2 YNNKEL (reference sequence). J lost 7 bases, V lost 3 bases, and 11 bases had no gene match. In DNA form, the CDR3 reads TGTGCCAGCAGCCACACACCCCAGGGGGTTCGTGAAGCTTTCTTT. The encoded protein is CASSHTPQGVREAFF.

This clonotype was counted a few times. The chain has TRBV3-1 and TRBJ2-7, with TRBD2 matching 13 bases. There are 17 residues in the CDR3. V was clipped by 4 bases and J by 3 bases; unmatched bases: 9. Per the germline V gene, CDR1 is LGHDT and CDR2 is YNNKEL (reference sequence). The CDR3 is CASSLRTSGSGGYEQYF. The CDR3 bases are TGTGCCAGCAGCCTTCGGACTAGCGGGAGTGGGGGCTACGAGCAGTACTTC.

This clonotype appeared a few times. The chain links TRBV5-1 to TRBJ2-2; 11 nucleotides line up with TRBD2. Germline V gene lookup returns CDR1 SGHRS and CDR2 YFSETQ. There are 16 residues in the CDR3. V shed 1 base and J 4 bases; nucleotides not matched to a gene: 3. As DNA, the CDR3 is TGCGCCAGCAGCTTGCCTAGCGGGAGGAGCACCGGGGAGCTGTTTTTT. It translates to CASSLPSGRSTGELFF.

This chain connects TRBV6-2 or TRBV6-3 to TRBJ2-5; no firm D call. Germline loops: CDR1 MNHEY, CDR2 SVGEGT. This CDR3 comprises 11 residues. Trimming took 5 bases from V and 5 from J, leaving 6 bases between them. The CDR3 protein is CASSTYETQYF. CDR3 coding DNA: TGTGCCAGCAGTACCTATGAGACCCAGTACTTC.

V gene TRBV6-5 combines with J gene TRBJ1-1; D is unclear. This CDR3 has 12 residues. Germline CDR1 MNHEY, CDR2 SVGAGI. Trimming left V 8 bases short and J 1 base short, with 8 bases between. CDR3 nucleotide sequence: TGTGCCAGCCGTAACAAGAACACTGAAGCTTTCTTT. This gives the protein CASRNKNTEAFF.

This clonotype has only a few counts. The genes are TRBV5-1 and TRBJ1-1; D gene ambiguous. The CDR3 contains 15 residues. V was cut by 3 bases and J by 3 bases, with 15 bases left in between. Germline V gene data show CDR1 as SGHRS and CDR2 as YFSETQ. In DNA, the CDR3 is TGCGCCAGCAGCTCGTCCCCACGGGAATACACTGAAGCTTTCTTT. Translating it yields CASSSSPREYTEAFF. The full variable domain, in which reference TRBV5-1 and TRBJ1-1 provide the parts outside the CDR3, is KAGVTQTPRYLIKTRGQQVTLSCSPISGHRSVSWYQQTPGQGLQFLFEYFSETQRNKGNFPGRFSGRQFSNSRSEMNVSTLELGDSALYLCASSSSPREYTEAFFGQGTRLTVV.

The chain has TRBV7-2 and TRBJ1-2; D remains unclear. Germline CDR1 reads SGHTA; CDR2 reads FQGNSA. The CDR3 is 12 residues long. Deletions cut 2 bases from V and 8 bases from J, with 9 bases between. CDR3 region: CASSLRGRGYTF. The CDR3 DNA sequence: TGTGCCAGCAGCTTACGTGGAAGGGGCTACACCTTC. Filled out from reference TRBV7-2 and TRBJ1-2, the complete variable domain reads GAGVSQSPSNKVTEKGKDVELRCDPISGHTALYWYRQSLGQGLEFLIYFQGNSAPDKSGLPSDRFSAERTGGSVSTLTIQRTQQEDSAVYLCASSLRGRGYTFGSGTRLTVV.

This clonotype was seen repeatedly, ten times or more. V gene TRBV7-2 combines with J gene TRBJ2-1; D may be TRBD1 (6 bases). Germline V gene sequence: CDR1 SGHTA, CDR2 FQGNSA. With 5 bases removed from V and 6 bases from J, the gap between germline ends came to 11 bases. CDR3 length: 13 amino acids. CDR3 residues: CASSPGHGNEQFF. The DNA of the CDR3 is TGTGCCAGCAGCCCGGGACATGGCAATGAGCAGTTCTTC.

The gene calls are TRBV24-1 and TRBJ2-7, with 9 bases matching TRBD1. Trimming cost V 2 bases and J 3 bases; bases outside gene matches: 1. The germline CDR1 and CDR2 sequences are KGHDR and SFDVKD. There are 14 residues in the CDR3. CDR3 DNA: TGTGCCACCAGTGATTCGACAGGGGGCTACGAGCAGTACTTC. This translates into CATSDSTGGYEQYF.

There are a few counts of this clonotype. The V call is TRBV15, the J call TRBJ2-1; 10 nucleotides match TRBD1. The V and J ends lost 7 bases and 1 base, in that order; junction bases with no gene match: 7. Germline V lookup: CDR1 LNHNV, CDR2 YYDKDF (reference sequence). The CDR3 extends over 16 amino acids. This chain's CDR3 is CATMGRGQGSYNEQFF. Here the CDR3 DNA reads TGTGCCACCATGGGGAGGGGACAGGGGTCCTACAATGAGCAGTTCTTC.

V usage is TRBV29-1 and J usage is TRBJ1-2, with a weak D call TRBD1 (5 bases). Germline-derived CDR1 and CDR2 are SQVTM and ANQGSEA. V dropped 6 bases and J dropped 3 bases, with 14 bases sitting between them. The CDR3 covers 13 residues. CDR3 nucleotides: TGCAGCGTACCTGGATTAGGGGACTATGGCTACACCTTC. Protein: CSVPGLGDYGYTF.

This clonotype was counted between two and nine times. This chain connects TRBV14 to TRBJ2-5; TRBD2 matches 13 bases. The germline gives CDR1 SGHDN, CDR2 FVKESK. The CDR3 has 14 amino acids. With V trimmed by 4 bases and J by 10 bases, 6 bases remained unmatched. This CDR3 reads CASSLGTSGIGQYF. CDR3 bases: TGTGCCAGCAGCCTAGGGACTAGCGGGATTGGCCAGTACTTC.

This clonotype was found a few times. The rearrangement links TRBV3-1 to TRBJ1-1, with D uncertain. Germline-derived CDR1 and CDR2 are LGHDT and YNNKEL (reference sequence). This CDR3 has 12 amino acids. The germline V and J ends were trimmed by 4 bases and 7 bases, with 10 bases remaining between them. CDR3 sequence (DNA): TGTGCCAGCAGCCCTCGGCGCGATGAAGCTTTCTTT. Amino acids: CASSPRRDEAFF.

This clonotype was counted between two and nine times. This chain's CDR3 is CASSEALRAGGLDEQFF. In DNA, the CDR3 is TGTGCCAGCAGTGAAGCGCTTAGGGCAGGGGGCTTGGATGAGCAGTTCTTC. This chain links TRBV2 with TRBJ2-1; 8 bases are shared with TRBD1. Germline CDR1 SNHLY, CDR2 FYNNEI. The CDR3 is 17 residues long. V dropped 0 bases and J dropped 8; count of bases not matched to a gene: 12.

The table lists this clonotype with a few counts. V is TRBV7-2 and J is TRBJ2-7, with 7 nucleotides matching TRBD2. The CDR3 is made up of 15 amino acids. CDR1 and CDR2 from the germline V gene are SGHTA and FQGNSA. Trimming took 1 base from V and 7 from J; bases not matched to a gene: 10. The CDR3 spells CASSLEASGLWEQYF. The CDR3 nucleotides are TGTGCCAGCAGCTTAGAGGCTAGCGGCCTCTGGGAGCAGTACTTC.

The chain joins TRBV24-1 to TRBJ1-2, with D possibly matching TRBD1 (6 bases). The CDR3 totals 15 residues. Trimming removed 4 bases from V and 7 bases from J, with 18 bases in between. The V gene's germline CDR1 is KGHDR and CDR2 SFDVKD. CDR3 in amino acids: CATSDATGLVGGYTF. CDR3 DNA: TGTGCCACCAGTGACGCTACAGGGTTAGTCGGTGGCTACACCTTC.

This clonotype has only a few counts. V is TRBV5-1 and J is TRBJ2-6; D is possibly TRBD1 (6 bases). V gave up 5 bases and J gave up 4 bases, with 13 bases separating them. Germline loops: CDR1 SGHRS, CDR2 YFSETQ. The CDR3 loop spans 15 amino acids. As DNA, the CDR3 is TGCGCCAGCAGACAGGGTTTCTCCGGGGCCAACGTCCTGACTTTC. Its translation: CASRQGFSGANVLTF.

V usage is TRBV29-1 and J usage is TRBJ2-1; D is unclear. The CDR3 sequence is 13 residues long. Trimming removed 3 bases at V and 0 bases at J, with 6 bases between. CDR1 and CDR2 (germline): SQVTM, ANQGSEA. The CDR3 nucleotides are TGCAGCGTTGACTCCAGCTCCTACAATGAGCAGTTCTTC. This translates into CSVDSSSYNEQFF.

There are a few counts of this clonotype. This chain connects TRBV10-3 to TRBJ2-1, with 10 bases aligning to TRBD2. Germline CDR1 reads ENHRY; CDR2 reads SYGVKD. This CDR3 comprises 15 residues. With V trimmed by 10 bases and J by 9 bases, 15 bases remained unmatched. CDR3 DNA sequence: TGTGCCACCCTCGGGGCTAGCGGGAGTCGGAGTGAGCAGTTCTTC. Its translation is CATLGASGSRSEQFF.

J is TRBJ2-5 and V is TRBV20-1, with D maybe TRBD2 (5 bases). V dropped 4 bases and J dropped 2 bases, with 14 bases sitting between them. Germline loops: CDR1 DFQATT, CDR2 SNEGSKA (reference sequence). The CDR3 extends over 14 amino acids. The CDR3 nucleotides are TGCAGTGCTAAGAATCCGGGAACACAAGAGACCCAGTACTTC. It specifies CSAKNPGTQETQYF.

The V and J genes are TRBV7-6 and TRBJ1-2; TRBD1 agrees at 9 bases. The CDR3 extends over 22 amino acids. The V segment lost 3 bases and the J segment 5 bases; nucleotides outside the gene matches: 28. The V gene's germline CDR1 is SGHVS and CDR2 FNYEAQ. The chain's CDR3 is CASSFTQRQGGDPTHYLYGYTF. The CDR3 bases are TGTGCCAGCAGCTTTACCCAACGACAGGGGGGCGACCCAACCCACTATCTGTATGGCTACACCTTC.